Each of the 8 T cell receptor beta chains below was sequenced from the same sample in a study of cytomegalovirus exposure and HLA in healthy donors. PCR involved 60 Vbeta and 13 Jbeta primers. Produced via immunoSEQ multiplex PCR; TCRdb's table is partial and in-frame only. This table holds 200,000 or so clones, approximately 84% found once. The sequencing sample was made of PBMCs. Receptors originate from a girl less than two years old in good health and CMV-seronegative.

The chain employs TRBV5-5 and TRBJ2-7, with D tentatively TRBD2 (7 bases). The CDR3 runs to 15 residues. V dropped 4 bases and J dropped 5 bases, with 19 bases sitting between them. Germline CDR1 and CDR2: SGHKS and YYEKEE (reference sequence). This chain's CDR3 is CASSPGEGDSHEQYF. The CDR3, as DNA: TGTGCCAGCAGCCCCGGGGAGGGGGATTCCCACGAGCAGTACTTC.

The J gene is TRBJ2-7, the V gene TRBV29-1, with D possibly being TRBD1 (7 bases). Germline V gene lookup returns CDR1 SQVTM and CDR2 ANQGSEA. The V gene lost 4 bases and the J gene lost 4 bases, with 14 bases spanning the gap. CDR3 size: 13 residues. CDR3 in amino acids: CSVGVTGRYEQYF. The CDR3, as DNA: TGCAGCGTTGGGGTGACAGGGAGGTACGAGCAGTACTTC.

The J gene is TRBJ1-6, the V gene TRBV19; 7 nucleotides match TRBD1. V shed 3 bases, J shed 7 bases, and the junction held 6 bases outside the gene matches. Germline CDR1 LNHDA, CDR2 SQIVND (reference sequence). The CDR3 sequence is 15 residues long. The CDR3 is CASSIQDRVNSPLHF. The CDR3 DNA reads TGTGCCAGTAGTATCCAAGACAGGGTGAATTCACCCCTCCACTTT. The whole variable domain, filled in from reference TRBV19 and TRBJ1-6, reads DGGITQSPKYLFRKEGQNVTLSCEQNLNHDAMYWYRQDPGQGLRLIYYSQIVNDFQKGDIAEGYSVSREKKESFPLTVTSAQKNPTAFYLCASSIQDRVNSPLHFGNGTRLTVT.

Concerning this clone: The junction departs from the called germline gene at one end, perhaps through a read error. The chain joins TRBV9 to TRBJ1-3; no clear D. This CDR3 spans 13 amino acids. Germline V gives CDR1 SGDLS, CDR2 YYNGEE. The CDR3 spells CATSGPSGNTTYF. For the CDR3, the DNA is TGTGCCACTTCAGGCCCCTCTGGAAACACCACATATTTT.

This rearrangement joins TRBV5-1 to TRBJ2-2; D possibly corresponds to TRBD1 (5 bases). This CDR3 contains 14 residues. Deletions cut 0 bases from V and 3 bases from J, with 6 bases between. From germline, CDR1 is SGHRS and CDR2 YFSETQ. The CDR3 bases are TGCGCCAGCAGCTTGGAGGGGTACACCGGGGAGCTGTTTTTT. Translating it yields CASSLEGYTGELFF.

CDR3 DNA: TGTGCCAGCAGCTTAAGCAGGGCTGAAGCTTTCTTT. It translates to CASSLSRAEAFF. The genes are TRBV11-2 and TRBJ1-1, with D possibly being TRBD1 (5 bases). Trimming shortened V by 2 bases and J by 6 bases, and 7 bases separated the two germline ends. Germline-derived CDR1 and CDR2 are SGHAT and FQNNGV. This CDR3 has 12 amino acids.

In its sample, this clone was seen once. The CDR3 region has the DNA TGTGCCAGCAGCCGAGACAGGGGCAGTGATACGCAGTATTTT. Translation gives CASSRDRGSDTQYF. The chain is built from TRBV7-2 and TRBJ2-3, with TRBD1 matching over 8 bases. V dropped 5 bases and J dropped 6; count of bases not matched to a gene: 7. This CDR3 contains 14 residues. Germline V lookup: CDR1 SGHTA, CDR2 FQGNSA.

V is TRBV21-1 and J is TRBJ2-7; TRBD1 reflects the table's D call only, with no check against the DNA. TRBV21-1 is labeled a pseudogene. CDR3 size: 16 residues. CDR3 loop: CASSRSPRQGTYEQYF. CDR3 nucleotide sequence: TGTGCCAGCAGCAGATCCCCTAGGCAGGGGACCTACGAGCAGTACTTC.